Detailed here is one T cell receptor (beta chain). This clone's antigen is unknown. Per-base quality was not reported, and no clone a single base away is much larger than it. CD8 naive samples were obtained by positive selection for CCR7 among CD45RO-negative cells, yielding a CD45RA+CCR7+ population from which TemRA cells were excluded. The donors were healthy, HIV-negative adults who had no recently reported acute infections or vaccinations. Every donor was a Caucasian adult residing in Nashville, Tennessee, USA. Blood was collected by leukapheresis, and PBMCs were isolated by Ficoll-Histopaque density gradient centrifugation and then cryopreserved in liquid nitrogen vapor phase. Analytical flow cytometry was used to check the purity and quantity of every magnetically sorted T cell population. From each sorted fraction, genomic DNA was isolated and quantified by UV absorbance on a Nanodrop 2000c.

TCR CDR3 regions were amplified from genomic DNA by multiplex PCR using the deep immunoSEQ assay. Extracted genomic DNA from each cell subset was spread evenly across all wells of several immunoSEQ 96-well plates, with each plate serving as a replicate. For sorted subsets, each replicate PCR was loaded with 200 ng genomic DNA, equivalent to approximately 27,000 T cell genomes. The purified libraries were quantified using a Qubit 3.0 fluorometer, sized with a Bioanalyzer 2100, and then quantified again using the KAPA Library Quantification kit. Each immunoSEQ 96-well plate was sequenced on its own single-read 150-cycle Illumina NextSeq 550 flow cell. For the original study's pipeline: Because only junctional sequences without quality scores were contained in the immunoSEQ output, filtering matching that applied to full-length reads could not be performed. To assign V/J genes and CDR3, sequences were annotated against IMGT germline references using PyIR, a Python wrapper for IgBLAST v1.9. Reads were filtered out if the reads had weak V/J assignments (E-value above 1e-6), no CDR3, stop codons, out-of-frame junctions, or ambiguous translated residues. V3J clonotypes were defined as sequences sharing an identical inferred V gene, J gene, and CDR3 amino acid sequence. To compute the percentage overlap between repertoires, the number of shared unique clonotypes was divided by the size of the smaller repertoire. Repertoire richness was assessed with RTK rarefaction, the Chao1 estimator, and Recon v2.1 estimates of unobserved clonotypes. For all TCRbeta clonotypes obtained by the gDNA method from four donors, generation probabilities were computed with OLGA. What TCRdb holds here is the immuneACCESS table cut down to in-frame rearrangements. Part of the clones is not present; checked against another copy, under half of the missing clones reflect an unresolved V gene, and the others are unexplained. The V and J calls and clone size come from that table; D and trimming were worked out from the DNA. Across this sample there are more than 2 million clones, with 93% seen only once. The leading ten clones occupy more than 1.5% of the sample.

According to the germline V gene (reference sequence), CDR1 reads PRHDT and CDR2 reads FYEKMQ. CDR3 length: 14 amino acids, cysteine to phenylalanine. Only the CDR3 DNA is retained, 42 bases long and in frame from the first base. The trim is 3 bases for V and 0 bases for J, with a gap of 9 bases between the germline ends. These data come from a study of shared clonotypes between healthy human individuals (dated by TCRdb to the early 2020s). Regarding the complete study: A couple of women and three men aged 18 to 49 years were included in the cohort. Libraries were prepared and TCR repertoires were sequenced by different laboratories using diverse techniques, in order to increase sequencing depth and limit assay-specific biases. For each donor, three plates each were used for CD4 naive and CD4 memory, two plates were used for CD8 naive, and one plate was used for CD8 memory. To estimate repertoire size and how much clonotype sharing occurs between individuals, the study deeply sequenced the blood TCR repertoires of five healthy adults. Each donor's leukapheresis produced roughly between about 0.8 and 8.9 billion PBMCs.

General conclusions and limits of the study: The genetic and exposure-history diversity represented was limited by the small number of donors. Based on pairwise subsampling, the degree of clonotype sharing among donors was expected to be affected by sequencing depth. Naive subsets generally had larger estimated clonotype richness than memory subsets. Sharing across a few donors was observed for around 4.8% of naive CD4, about 3.2% of naive CD8, about 2.5% of memory CD4, and about 0.4% of memory CD8 clonotypes. Even with the large sequencing depth, rarefaction of the sorted-subset datasets indicated that sequencing was incomplete. Compared with non-shared clonotypes, the clonotypes found in all four sorted-subset donors had higher generation probabilities. Sampling was restricted to blood, and TCR repertoires in tissues likely differ from the TCR repertoires found in blood.

The origin of this receptor is a man aged 18 to 29 in good health. Some clones in this sample may be carry-over from other donors' samples. The chain is made from TRBV13 and TRBJ2-7; too little of a D gene remains to name it. The sequencing sample was made of naive CD8+ T cells from PBMCs. This specimen's cell subset or site label, per the study, means: CD45RA+CCR7+. The DNA sequence follows: TGTGCCAGCAGCTTCCGAGGAGTCTCCTACGAGCAGTACTTC. The encoded protein is CASSFRGVSYEQYF.